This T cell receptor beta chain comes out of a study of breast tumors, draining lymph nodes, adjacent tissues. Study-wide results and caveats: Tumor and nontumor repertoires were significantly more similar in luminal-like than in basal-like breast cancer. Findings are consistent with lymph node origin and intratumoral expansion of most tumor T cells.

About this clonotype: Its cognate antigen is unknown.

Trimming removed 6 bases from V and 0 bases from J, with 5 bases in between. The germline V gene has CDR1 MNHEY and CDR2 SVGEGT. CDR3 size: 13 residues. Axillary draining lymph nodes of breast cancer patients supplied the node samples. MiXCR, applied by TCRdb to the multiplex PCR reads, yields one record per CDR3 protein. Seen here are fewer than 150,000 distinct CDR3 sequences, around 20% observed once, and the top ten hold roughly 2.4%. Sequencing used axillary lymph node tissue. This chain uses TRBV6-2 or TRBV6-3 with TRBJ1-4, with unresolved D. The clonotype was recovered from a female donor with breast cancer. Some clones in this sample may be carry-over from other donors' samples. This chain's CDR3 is CASRTPTNEKLFF. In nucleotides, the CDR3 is TGTGCCAGCAGGACTCCAACTAATGAAAAACTGTTTTTT.